The T cell receptor (beta chain) described here comes from a study of OX40 agonist ivuxolimab in advanced cancers. Study background: Patient treatment consisted of intravenous ivuxolimab administration every 2 weeks at 0.01 to 10 mg/kg.

Clones were read by immunoSEQ multiplex PCR, and TCRdb kept only the in-frame ones, dropping some. Here the sample spans 55,000 to 75,000 clones, 65% to 85% being singletons. Study-wide results and caveats: Near-lowest levels of clonal expansion characterized partial responders at 0.1-3.0 mg/kg.

This clone has just one count. What it binds is not known. Blood sampling took place at baseline, cycle 4 day 1, and cycle 7 day 1. Germline values: CDR1 SGHTA, CDR2 FQGNSA. The CDR3 spans 16 residues. Trimming stripped 5 bases from V and 1 base from J, with 16 bases between. The specimen comprised CD4+ or CD8+ T cells sorted from blood, sampled in a trial of the OX40 agonist ivuxolimab. The chain combines TRBV7-2 with TRBJ2-3; D is perhaps TRBD2 (6 bases). This receptor was identified in an adult with an advanced solid tumor such as melanoma, head and neck, liver or kidney cancer. The CDR3 region has the DNA TGTGCCAGCAGCCCTTCGGAGGGGTCACGCACAGATACGCAGTATTTT. This encodes CASSPSEGSRTDTQYF.